The rows below give T cell receptor beta chains drawn from one sample of a study of shared clonotypes between healthy human individuals. Produced via immunoSEQ multiplex PCR; TCRdb's table is partial and in-frame only. The sample comprises about 2,100,000 clones, about 92% of which are singletons, and over 1.5% rests with the top ten. The material sequenced was naive CD8+ T cells from PBMCs. The receptors here all came from a young man in good health. Some clones in this sample may be carry-over from other donors' samples. The CDR3 runs from the conserved cysteine through the conserved F or W.

j_gene,v_gene,CDR3aa
TRBJ1-1,TRBV27,CASSDSDGQMNTEAFF
TRBJ1-1,TRBV5-6,CASSSPGQGTEAFF
TRBJ2-5,TRBV19,CASSSRDRGLETQYF
TRBJ2-3,TRBV4-3,CASSQEAAGGETDTQYF
TRBJ2-7,TRBV30,CTAGPPGEQYF
TRBJ2-7,TRBV9,CASSDHQSSYEQYF
TRBJ1-2,TRBV6-5,CASSYSRIYGYTF
TRBJ2-2,TRBV18,CASSTTSGRTNTGELFF
TRBJ2-3,TRBV4-1,CASSQLAGGGDTQYF
TRBJ1-4,TRBV7-8,CASSTRDGGHNEKLFF
TRBJ2-7,TRBV7-9,CASLSGGGEQYF
TRBJ1-4,TRBV11-2,CASSRNRLNEKLFF
TRBJ2-1,TRBV7-9,CASTGGGLAVNEQFF
TRBJ1-5,TRBV28,CASSSLRALEGYSNQPQHF
TRBJ2-7,TRBV5-1,CASSFGTSSYEQYF
TRBJ2-7,TRBV29-1,CSVAEASSYEQYF
TRBJ2-5,TRBV5-1,CASGDGQETQYF
TRBJ1-3,TRBV7-9,CASSAPLAGGGNTIYF
TRBJ2-4,TRBV28,CASSLPTGRNDIQYF
TRBJ2-1,TRBV4-3,CASSQDGRVGSGNEQFF
TRBJ2-3,TRBV15,CATSRGRGSTDTQYF
TRBJ2-1,TRBV10-3,CAISESVSGRTYNEQFF
TRBJ2-7,TRBV2,CARGQGLPPYEQYF
TRBJ2-2,TRBV6-1,CASSELGAWGTGELFF
TRBJ1-3,TRBV28,CASSLGLGGSGGNTIYF
TRBJ1-5,TRBV6-6,CASSYWRGGNQPQHF